A single sample is the source of the 31 T cell receptor beta chains below, sequenced in a study of blood T cell repertoires in COVID-19. Clones were sequenced by immunoSEQ multiplex PCR, and TCRdb holds only the in-frame ones, with some missing. The sample consists of about 27,000 clones, around 83% of them appearing once. Input material: peripheral blood. The source of these receptors is a man aged 65 to 79 with active COVID-19.

The chain has TRBV5-6 and TRBJ1-2; D is uncertain. The CDR3 has 13 residues. Germline CDR1 SGHDT, CDR2 YYEEEE. V lost 7 bases to trimming and J lost 6 bases, with 16 bases between them. The CDR3 reads CASGSGYGDGYTF. CDR3 nucleotide sequence: TGTGCCAGCGGGAGCGGTTACGGGGATGGCTACACCTTC.

The chain joins TRBV5-1 to TRBJ2-2; D ambiguous. Germline CDR1 reads SGHRS; CDR2 reads YFSETQ. The CDR3 runs 15 residues. V lost 0 bases and J lost 6, with 12 bases in between. CDR3 sequence (DNA): TGCGCCAGCAGCTTGGTTAGCTTAGCCGCCGGGGAGCTGTTTTTT. Its protein is CASSLVSLAAGELFF.

This chain joins TRBV2 and TRBJ2-3; D is possibly TRBD1 (6 bases). The length of the CDR3 is 13 residues. Trimming removed 5 bases from V and 1 base from J, with 7 bases in between. Per germline, CDR1 SNHLY and CDR2 FYNNEI. DNA of the CDR3: TGTGCCAGCAGTAAGGGGGGCACAGATACGCAGTATTTT. Its translation is CASSKGGTDTQYF.

The chain has TRBV3-1 (or the pseudogene TRBV3-2) and TRBJ2-5, with no clear D. CDR1 and CDR2 from the germline V gene are LGHDT and YNNKEL (reference sequence). The V end was cut by 1 base, the J end by 0 bases, with 6 bases between. The length of the CDR3 is 14 residues. CDR3 DNA: TGTGCCAGCAGCCAAGCCCAGAACCAAGAGACCCAGTACTTC. It translates to CASSQAQNQETQYF.

V usage is TRBV7-6 and J usage is TRBJ2-1; TRBD2 agrees at 10 bases. The CDR3 is made up of 16 amino acids. V shed 1 base, J shed 7 bases, and the junction held 7 bases outside the gene matches. CDR1 SGHVS and CDR2 FNYEAQ come from the germline V gene. This CDR3 reads CASSLEASGSRNEQFF. The CDR3 DNA follows: TGTGCCAGCAGCTTAGAGGCTAGCGGGAGTAGGAATGAGCAGTTCTTC.

This chain links TRBV5-1 with TRBJ2-2, with a possible D match to TRBD1 (6 bases). Between the trimmed V and J ends, which lost 1 base and 6 bases, there was a span of 16 bases. The CDR3 runs 16 residues. CDR1 and CDR2 (germline): SGHRS, YFSETQ. The CDR3 loop is CASSLLVSTGPGELFF. CDR3 coding DNA: TGCGCCAGCAGCTTGCTGGTATCGACAGGCCCCGGGGAGCTGTTTTTT.

The chain is built from TRBV28 and TRBJ2-2; tentative D call: TRBD1 (7 bases). CDR1 and CDR2 (germline): MDHEN, SYDVKM. Trimming stripped 4 bases from V and 5 bases from J, with 20 bases between. This CDR3 has 17 residues. In DNA form, the CDR3 reads TGTGCCAGCAGTTCCCCCGCGGAGGGGGCGCATACCGGGGAGCTGTTTTTT. Translating it yields CASSSPAEGAHTGELFF.

The chain employs TRBV6-5 and TRBJ2-7; no definite D call. The germline V and J ends were trimmed by 8 bases and 0 bases, with 11 bases remaining between them. The germline CDR1 and CDR2 sequences are MNHEY and SVGAGI. This CDR3 contains 13 residues. The CDR3 bases are TGTGCCAGCCCGACTCCTTTCTCCTACGAGCAGTACTTC. Encoded protein: CASPTPFSYEQYF.

The rearrangement uses TRBV19 and TRBJ1-1, with TRBD1 as a possible D gene (6 bases). V lost 7 bases to trimming and J lost 2 bases, with 11 bases between them. The V gene's germline CDR1 is LNHDA and CDR2 SQIVND (reference sequence). CDR3 length: 13 residues. This chain's CDR3 is CASMRTANTEAFF. CDR3 coding DNA: TGTGCCAGTATGCGGACAGCCAACACTGAAGCTTTCTTT.

The genes are TRBV2 and TRBJ1-3; D gene unclear. Looked up from germline, CDR1 is SNHLY and CDR2 is FYNNEI. The CDR3 covers 18 residues. Deletions cut 6 bases from V and 1 base from J, with 22 bases between. The CDR3 region is CASSQTGLGRISGNTIYF. CDR3 bases: TGTGCCAGCAGCCAAACCGGTCTAGGTCGAATTTCTGGAAACACCATATATTTT.

The chain has TRBV18 and TRBJ1-2; TRBD1 aligns across 9 bases. The CDR3 is made up of 18 amino acids. From germline, CDR1 is KGHSH and CDR2 LQKENI. The V gene end was trimmed by 3 bases and the J gene end by 0 bases; junction bases not matched to a gene: 11. CDR3 nucleotide sequence: TGTGCCAGCTCACCCTTGGGACAGGGAGGGGCCTCTAACTATGGCTACACCTTC. This encodes CASSPLGQGGASNYGYTF.

The gene calls are TRBV15 and TRBJ2-3, with a tentative D call TRBD2 (7 bases). This CDR3 has 17 residues. Between the trimmed V and J ends, which lost 3 bases and 3 bases, there was a span of 19 bases. CDR1 and CDR2 (germline): LNHNV, YYDKDF (reference sequence). CDR3 protein: CATSRGEGEFWTDTQYF. DNA for the CDR3: TGTGCCACCAGCAGGGGGGAGGGGGAATTTTGGACAGATACGCAGTATTTT. The variable domain in full, completed from reference TRBV15 and TRBJ2-3, reads DAMVIQNPRYQVTQFGKPVTLSCSQTLNHNVMYWYQQKSSQAPKLLFHYYDKDFNNEADTPDNFQSRRPNTSFCFLDIRSPGLGDTAMYLCATSRGEGEFWTDTQYFGPGTRLTVL.

The genes are TRBV3-1 (or the pseudogene TRBV3-2) and TRBJ2-1, with D perhaps TRBD1 (6 bases). The CDR3 has 15 amino acids. Germline V lookup: CDR1 LGHDT, CDR2 YNNKEL (reference sequence). V was cut by 4 bases and J by 3 bases, with 13 bases left in between. For the CDR3, the DNA is TGTGCCAGCAGCCCCCGGGACAAAAACTACAATGAGCAGTTCTTC. Translating it yields CASSPRDKNYNEQFF.

The V gene is TRBV19, the J gene TRBJ2-5; 8 nucleotides align to TRBD1. V dropped 2 bases and J dropped 5; count of bases not matched to a gene: 7. This CDR3 is built from 15 residues. Germline CDR1 LNHDA, CDR2 SQIVND (reference sequence). Written as DNA, the CDR3 is TGTGCCAGTAGTATAAGGGCAGGGGGCCTGGAGACCCAGTACTTC. It codes for CASSIRAGGLETQYF.

This chain joins TRBV5-3 and TRBJ1-5; tentatively, D is TRBD1 (5 bases). TRBV5-3 is designated an ORF whose function remains uncertain. The CDR3 totals 13 residues. Trimming shortened V by 10 bases and J by 4 bases, and 15 bases separated the two germline ends. CDR3 coding DNA: TGTGCCCCCTTACAGGCACATAATCAGCCCCAGCATTTT. Amino acids: CAPLQAHNQPQHF.

This clone appeared a single time. This rearrangement joins TRBV30 to TRBJ2-2; D not certain. Germline CDR1 is GTSNPN and CDR2 is SVGIG (reference sequence). V was pared by 6 bases and J by 2 bases, with 10 bases between. The CDR3 is 13 amino acids. The DNA of the CDR3 is TGTGCCTGCCCGGGTGACAACACCGGGGAGCTGTTTTTT. Translation gives CACPGDNTGELFF.

This rearrangement joins TRBV6-4 to TRBJ1-6; 9 bases agree with TRBD1. The CDR3 totals 16 residues. CDR1 is MRHNA, CDR2 SNTAGT, per germline. The ends lost 8 bases at V and 4 bases at J; junction bases unmatched: 9. The CDR3 sequence: CASARTGVGYNSPLHF. The CDR3 nucleotides are TGTGCCAGCGCCCGGACAGGGGTAGGATATAATTCACCCCTCCACTTT.

The chain is built from TRBV24-1 and TRBJ2-2; D not certain. CDR1 is KGHDR and CDR2 is SFDVKD in the germline V gene. The CDR3 spans 13 residues. V dropped 2 bases and J dropped 4 bases, with 4 bases sitting between them. This chain's CDR3 is CATSDSGTGELFF. The CDR3, as DNA: TGTGCCACCAGTGATTCGGGCACCGGGGAGCTGTTTTTT.

The chain couples TRBV3-1 (or the pseudogene TRBV3-2) to TRBJ2-1; no firm D call. CDR1 and CDR2 from the germline V gene are LGHDT and YNNKEL (reference sequence). The V end lost 3 bases, the J end lost 4 bases, and 10 bases lay between the germline ends. This CDR3 is built from 14 residues. The CDR3 region is CASSQVGAYNEQFF. In nucleotides, the CDR3 is TGTGCCAGCAGCCAGGTTGGAGCTTACAATGAGCAGTTCTTC.

CDR3: CASTSGYQPQHF. Here the CDR3 DNA reads TGTGCCAGCACCTCGGGGTATCAGCCCCAGCATTTT. V and J are TRBV12-3 or TRBV12-4 and TRBJ1-5; D gene unclear. The CDR3 is made up of 12 amino acids. Trimming removed 7 bases from V and 5 bases from J, with 9 bases in between.

V usage is TRBV7-3 and J usage is TRBJ2-3, with 9 bases fitting TRBD1. V lost 5 bases and J lost 3; bases outside the gene matches: 3. The germline gives CDR1 SGHTA, CDR2 FQGTGA. This CDR3 comprises 14 residues. The CDR3 is CASSPGTGTDTQYF. CDR3 DNA sequence: TGTGCCAGCAGCCCCGGGACAGGGACAGATACGCAGTATTTT.

The chain is built from TRBV6-6 and TRBJ1-5, with D tentatively TRBD1 (5 bases). Trimming stripped 2 bases from V and 3 bases from J, with 11 bases between. The CDR3 sequence is 15 residues long. Germline V gene lookup returns CDR1 MNHNY and CDR2 SVGAGI (reference sequence). The CDR3 spells CASSYPQGHNQPQHF. CDR3 bases: TGTGCCAGCAGTTACCCTCAGGGCCACAATCAGCCCCAGCATTTT.

The chain combines TRBV28 with TRBJ1-2; D might be TRBD1 (5 bases). CDR3 length equals 13 residues. The ends were cut back, 6 bases at V and 8 bases at J, with 16 bases in the middle. Germline V gives CDR1 MDHEN, CDR2 SYDVKM. Here the CDR3 DNA reads TGTGCCAGCAGCTTTGAAGGGGCGCGGGGCTACACCTTC. The encoded protein is CASSFEGARGYTF.

V usage is TRBV11-2 and J usage is TRBJ2-3, with D maybe TRBD1 (7 bases). V lost 7 bases to trimming and J lost 3 bases, with 14 bases between them. In germline, CDR1 is SGHAT, CDR2 FQNNGV. The CDR3 is 14 residues long. The DNA of the CDR3 is TGTGCCAGCACCAGGGGGGCCGGGACAGATACGCAGTATTTT. This codes for CASTRGAGTDTQYF.

The chain employs TRBV19 and TRBJ2-1; TRBD2 matches at 11 bases. The CDR3 is 15 amino acids. In germline, CDR1 is LNHDA, CDR2 SQIVND (reference sequence). V shed 4 bases and J 2 bases; nucleotides not matched to a gene: 1. CDR3 nucleotides: TGTGCCAGTAGTACGACTAGCGGGACCTACAATGAGCAGTTCTTC. The encoded protein is CASSTTSGTYNEQFF. Full variable domain (missing parts from reference TRBV19 and TRBJ2-1): DGGITQSPKYLFRKEGQNVTLSCEQNLNHDAMYWYRQDPGQGLRLIYYSQIVNDFQKGDIAEGYSVSREKKESFPLTVTSAQKNPTAFYLCASSTTSGTYNEQFFGPGTRLTVL.

The rearrangement joins TRBV5-1 to TRBJ1-2; no clear D gene. Trimming pared 2 bases from V and 6 bases from J, leaving 8 bases between. The germline CDR1 and CDR2 sequences are SGHRS and YFSETQ. The CDR3 extends over 12 amino acids. The CDR3 DNA sequence: TGCGCCAGCAGCTTTTCAGGAAATGGCTACACCTTC. This encodes CASSFSGNGYTF.

The rearrangement uses TRBV7-3 and TRBJ2-1, with 10 bases lining up with TRBD1. The CDR3 spans 16 residues. In germline, CDR1 is SGHTA, CDR2 FQGTGA. V shed 0 bases and J 7 bases; nucleotides not matched to a gene: 6. CDR3 nucleotides: TGTGCCAGCAGCTTAACCTCCGGGACAGGGGTTAATGAGCAGTTCTTC. Its protein is CASSLTSGTGVNEQFF.

The chain couples TRBV19 to TRBJ1-6, with D unclear. The V end was cut by 10 bases, the J end by 9 bases, with 13 bases between. This CDR3 contains 12 residues. Germline V lookup: CDR1 LNHDA, CDR2 SQIVND (reference sequence). CDR3 protein: CAKGGDGSPLHF. CDR3 nucleotides: TGTGCCAAAGGAGGTGATGGTTCACCCCTCCACTTT.

This chain uses TRBV7-3 with TRBJ2-1, with 8 bases that match TRBD2. The CDR3 is made up of 14 amino acids. V trimming: 5 bases; J trimming: 8 bases; junction bases outside the gene matches: 8. Germline V gives CDR1 SGHTA, CDR2 FQGTGA. The CDR3 region has the DNA TGTGCCAGCAGCCCCGGGGGGGCGACGGATGAGCAGTTCTTC. This translates into CASSPGGATDEQFF.

This chain connects TRBV19 to TRBJ1-2, with a tentative D call TRBD1 (6 bases). The CDR3 loop spans 13 amino acids. Germline assignment: CDR1 LNHDA and CDR2 SQIVND (reference sequence). The ends were cut back, 5 bases at V and 4 bases at J, with 11 bases in the middle. The CDR3 spells CASSGQGSYGYTF. CDR3 bases: TGTGCCAGTAGTGGTCAGGGGAGCTATGGCTACACCTTC.

The chain has TRBV2 and TRBJ1-4; TRBD1 matches at 10 bases. V shed 6 bases, J shed 7 bases, and the junction held 8 bases outside the gene matches. The CDR3 extends over 15 amino acids. CDR1 and CDR2 from the germline V gene are SNHLY and FYNNEI. The CDR3 DNA sequence: TGTGCCAGCAGCCGACCCCGGACAGGGGGTGAAAAACTGTTTTTT. This codes for CASSRPRTGGEKLFF.